This TCR beta chain was sequenced in a study of Ad26.COV2.S vaccination and SARS-CoV-2 variants. Across the study: Enrollment placed the donor in the COV1001 Ad26.COV2.S trial arm. Study-level points and caveats: Breadth of non-spike TCRs did not differ between vaccinees and placebo recipients. Using TCR breadth and depth analyses may have led to underestimated total T cell responses.

Concerning this clone: Its target is unknown.

As for treatment: 15 to 20 received Ad26.COV2.S at low or high dose, single or two shots; 5 received placebo; per-sample allocation not given. Collection of samples fell on day 63 after the first vaccine or placebo injection. The V end lost 6 bases, the J end lost 3 bases, and 13 bases lay between the germline ends. This CDR3 has 14 amino acids. Per the germline V gene, CDR1 is MGHRA and CDR2 is YSYEKL. Assay: immunoSEQ multiplex PCR; the TCRdb copy retains only in-frame clones and omits some. Of about 410,000 clones in the sample, roughly nine tenths were seen once. This TCR was sampled from a person aged 18-60 years who received the Ad26.COV2.S COVID-19 vaccine or a placebo. Material: peripheral blood, obtained in a trial of Ad26.COV2.S vaccine versus placebo. The V gene is TRBV4-1, the J gene TRBJ2-3; D is undetermined. The CDR3 loop is CASRNRTWTDTQYF. CDR3 DNA: TGCGCCAGCAGGAATAGGACGTGGACAGATACGCAGTATTTT.